This TCR beta chain was sequenced for a study of PD-L1 blockade in urothelial cancer. About the research overall: Prior exposure to chemotherapy in patients amounted to 0 to 3 regimens received.

Described time point: pretreatment peripheral blood. V was shortened by 5 bases and J by 2 bases, with 21 bases between the two germline ends. The CDR3 is 17 residues long. Looked up from germline, CDR1 is SEHNR and CDR2 is FQNEAQ (reference sequence). Sequencing was performed with immunoSEQ multiplex PCR; in TCRdb, only in-frame clones are kept and a portion is missing. The sample has 90,000 or so clones; 89% are singletons. This TCR was sampled from a woman of 80 years or more with urothelial cancer. The chain recombines TRBV7-9 with TRBJ1-1, with D maybe TRBD1 (5 bases). The specimen comprised PBMCs, sampled around atezolizumab (anti-PD-L1) treatment. In nucleotides, the CDR3 is TGTGCCAGCAGCCCAACGGTGGGGGGGGTCCCTAACACTGAAGCTTTCTTT. This codes for CASSPTVGGVPNTEAFF.